This TCR beta chain was identified in a study of OX40 agonist ivuxolimab in advanced cancers. Overall study findings and caveats: The average count of expanded clones was higher among CD8+ T cells than among CD4+.

The germline gives CDR1 SGDLS, CDR2 YYNGEE. V was trimmed by 3 bases and J by 0 bases, leaving 10 bases between them. This CDR3 is 15 amino acids long. In the case of this clone: The antigen remains undetermined.

Assay used: immunoSEQ multiplex PCR; TCRdb lists only in-frame clones, some missing. Of 77,000 or so clones detected, approximately 90% appear once; the ten largest clones hold around 0.39%. This specimen was CD4+ or CD8+ T cells sorted from blood, taken in a trial of the OX40 agonist ivuxolimab. The TCR was taken from an adult with an advanced solid tumor such as melanoma, head and neck, liver or kidney cancer. V gene TRBV9 combines with J gene TRBJ2-1, with a possible D match to TRBD2 (5 bases). The CDR3 DNA follows: TGTGCCAGCAGCGAGACTATTAGCTCCTACAATGAGCAGTTCTTC. This encodes CASSETISSYNEQFF.